Listed below are T cell receptor beta chains from one sample, sequenced in a study of CD8+CD57+ T cells in acquired aplastic anemia. TCRdb passed the reads through MiXCR, listing each CDR3 protein once. This repertoire shows roughly 280,000 distinct CDR3 sequences, about 50% found once; its top ten account for 1% to 1.5%. Sequencing was performed on sorted CD4+, CD8+, or CD8+CD57+ T cells (not recorded which) from PBMCs. All receptors come from a human donor with aplastic anemia. The CDR3 runs from the conserved cysteine through the conserved F or W. The D gene is left open where the match is weak. Clone size is stated in some rows and not others, as once, few, many or a class when expanded.

j_gene | d_gene | abundance | v_gene | CDR3nt | CDR3aa
TRBJ2-1 | TRBD1 | NA | TRBV10-1 | TGCGCCAGCAGTCCCTTGGGGACAGGGGAGTACAATGAGCAGTTCTTC | CASSPLGTGEYNEQFF
TRBJ1-4 | TRBD1 | many | TRBV3-1 | TGTGCCAGCAGTTGGACAGGGACTAATGAAAAACTGTTTTTT | CASSWTGTNEKLFF
TRBJ2-5 | TRBD1 | many | TRBV19 | TGTGCCAGTACCCCGACAGGGGAGGAGACCCAGTACTTC | CASTPTGEETQYF
TRBJ2-1 | TRBD1 | NA | TRBV24-1 | TGTGCCACCAGTGACCGCGGGACAGGGAAGAATGAGCAGTTCTTC | CATSDRGTGKNEQFF
TRBJ1-5 | TRBD1 | many | TRBV20-1 | TGCAGTGCTGTGCAGGGGGCAAATAGCAATCAGCCCCAGCATTTT | CSAVQGANSNQPQHF
TRBJ1-2 | NA | NA | TRBV10-1 | TGCGCCAAAGATGACAACCAAGAGGAGTATGGCTACACCTTC | CAKDDNQEEYGYTF
TRBJ2-5 | NA | few | TRBV10-2 | TGCGCCAGCGGGGCTGCCAGGGAAGAGACCCAGTACTTC | CASGAAREETQYF
TRBJ1-4 | NA | NA | TRBV7-8 | TGTGCCAGCAGCCATAGTCAGGGAGCTAATGAAAAACTGTCTTTT | CASSHSQGANEKLSF
TRBJ2-1 | NA | many | TRBV2 | TGTGCCAGCAATGCGTCCCCAGGAGCAGGCGAGCAGTTCTTC | CASNASPGAGEQFF
TRBJ2-1 | TRBD2 | NA | TRBV20-1 | TGCAGTGCTAGTAGGTCACTAGCGAGTTACATAAATGAGCAGTTCTTC | CSASRSLASYINEQFF
TRBJ1-1 | NA | NA | TRBV5-5 | TGTGCCAGCAGCTCACAGGTAGGGCGAACAGAAGCTTTCTTT | CASSSQVGRTEAFF
TRBJ2-7 | NA | NA | TRBV10-2 | TGCGCCAGAAGTGAGTACCCCTACGAGCGGTACTTC | CARSEYPYERYF
TRBJ1-2 | NA | NA | TRBV20-1 | TGCAGTGCTAGAGGATTGGACAGTAGTGGCTACACCTTC | CSARGLDSSGYTF
TRBJ1-2 | NA | NA | TRBV7-8 | TGTGCCAGCAGCCTAGGGCAGGAGAAGTTTGGCTACACCTTC | CASSLGQEKFGYTF
TRBJ1-1 | NA | NA | TRBV7-9 | TGTGCCAGCAGCTATAGGGCCAACGTGAACACTGAAGCTTTCTTT | CASSYRANVNTEAFF
TRBJ1-4 | NA | many | TRBV6-4 | TGTGCCGTTCAGGACAGCCTTAATGAAAAACTGTTTTTT | CAVQDSLNEKLFF
TRBJ1-2 | TRBD1 | few | TRBV19 | TGTGCCAGCGGCGGTGCGGGACAGTGGAAAGCCTCTGGCTATGGCTACACCTTC | CASGGAGQWKASGYGYTF
TRBJ2-3 | NA | many | TRBV12-5 | TGTGCTAGTGGTTTAGGGATAGATACGCAGTATTTT | CASGLGIDTQYF
TRBJ1-1 | TRBD1 | NA | TRBV12-3/TRBV12-4 | TGTGCCAGCATGAGGACAGGTGGGAACACTGAAGCTTTCTTT | CASMRTGGNTEAFF
TRBJ2-5 | NA | many | TRBV7-3 | TGTGCCAGCAGCTTAAGCTTGTCTGTAGGCGAGACCCAGTACTTC | CASSLSLSVGETQYF
TRBJ1-5 | NA | many | TRBV5-1 | TGCGCCAGCAGCCCAGGGACGGGAAATCAGCCCCAGCATTTT | CASSPGTGNQPQHF
TRBJ2-1 | NA | NA | TRBV14 | TGTGCCAGCAGCCAATGGGGGGCCAACCCATACAATGAGCAGTTCTTC | CASSQWGANPYNEQFF
TRBJ2-7 | NA | once | TRBV7-6 | TGTGCCAGCAGCCCCATCGGATGGGACTCCTACGAGCAGTACTTC | CASSPIGWDSYEQYF
TRBJ2-5 | NA | NA | TRBV3-1 | TGTGCCAGCAGCCCGTCGCACCAAGAGACCCAGTACTTC | CASSPSHQETQYF
TRBJ1-1 | NA | NA | TRBV7-9 | TGTGCCAGCCGTCGGCAACCGAATGAAGCTTTCTTT | CASRRQPNEAFF
TRBJ2-7 | TRBD2 | NA | TRBV12-3/TRBV12-4 | TGTGCCAGCAGTTTTAGACTAGCGGGTGAGCAGTACTTC | CASSFRLAGEQYF
TRBJ2-1 | NA | NA | TRBV10-3 | TGTGCCATCATGACAGGAACCTACAATGAGCAGTTCTTC | CAIMTGTYNEQFF
TRBJ2-6 | NA | many | TRBV12-3/TRBV12-4 | TGTGCCAGCAGTTTATCCGCCTCTGGGGCCAACGTCCTGACTTTC | CASSLSASGANVLTF
TRBJ2-7 | NA | NA | TRBV29-1 | TGCAGCGTCCACATTTCCTACGAGCAGTACTTC | CSVHISYEQYF
TRBJ2-7 | TRBD2 | NA | TRBV6-1 | TGTGCCAGCAGTTACTCGAGCGGGGGAAGGGACGAGCAGTACTTC | CASSYSSGGRDEQYF
TRBJ2-1 | TRBD2 | once | TRBV15 | TGTGCCACCACCTCGACCGATCACGGGACTAGCGGGAACAATGAGCAGTTCTTC | CATTSTDHGTSGNNEQFF
TRBJ1-2 | NA | once | TRBV7-6 | TGTGCCAGCAGCCCTGGGGGTTATAGTGGCTACACCTTC | CASSPGGYSGYTF
TRBJ1-1 | NA | many | TRBV3-1 | TGTGCCAGCAGCCCTTCCTGGGACACTGAAGCTTTCTTT | CASSPSWDTEAFF
TRBJ2-1 | TRBD1 | many | TRBV19 | TGTGCCAGTAGTACTCGACAGGGAAGCTCCTACAATGAGCAGTTCTTC | CASSTRQGSSYNEQFF
TRBJ1-5 | TRBD1 | NA | TRBV24-1 | TGTGCCACCATTCGACCCGGGACAGGAAAACAGCCCCAGCATTTT | CATIRPGTGKQPQHF